The sequence of this T cell receptor (beta chain) was determined in a study of vaccination and CD4 T cells after COVID-19. For this clonotype: What it binds is unknown.

The study sequenced cultured CD4+ T cell DNA using the Oncomine TCR Beta short-read assay. Each CDR3 protein gets one entry after TCRdb re-called the PCR reads with MiXCR. The sample holds 7,500 or so distinct CDR3 sequences, around 43% seen once. This CDR3 has 11 residues. Trimming shortened V by 3 bases and J by 5 bases, and 5 bases separated the two germline ends. CDR1 and CDR2 (germline): MNHNS, SASEGT. Indicated treatment: roughly 11-day PBMC culture with coronavirus spike peptide pools or control peptides (ViraFEST assay). Samples of CD4+ T cells were obtained from the unexposed donor before the COVID-19 pandemic (2011-2018).

This chain connects TRBV6-1 to TRBJ2-7; D is unclear. Specimen: CD4+ T cells from blood, cultured in vitro. The TCR sequence derives from a human donor in good health. The CDR3 region has the DNA TGTGCCAGCAGTGAGATCCACGAGCAGTACTTC. Protein product: CASSEIHEQYF.